These 11 T cell receptor beta chains share one sample of origin, sequenced in a study of T cell responses to AZD1222 COVID-19 vaccine. The assay was immunoSEQ multiplex PCR, and TCRdb's table has in-frame clones only and misses some. The data contain 80,000 to 95,000 clones, more than 75% of them singletons. Sequencing was performed on peripheral blood, taken on day 0 of AZD1222 vaccination. The receptors shown here come from an adult in good health.

Comment on this clone: The same CDR3 is also encoded by other DNA sequences in this sample. This chain uses TRBV10-1 with TRBJ2-3; 7 bases agree with TRBD2. The junction had 5 bases not matched to a gene; V was cut back by 3 bases and J by 2 bases. This CDR3 has 15 residues. CDR1 is WNHNN, CDR2 SYGVQD, per germline (reference sequence). The CDR3 reads CASSEASGNTDTQYF. The CDR3 coding sequence is TGCGCCAGCAGTGAAGCTAGCGGAAACACAGATACGCAGTATTTT.

The chain employs TRBV7-2 and TRBJ1-2; D is unclear. The CDR3 is made up of 11 amino acids. CDR1 and CDR2 (germline): SGHTA, FQGNSA. Trimming left V 5 bases short and J 2 bases short, with 3 bases between. The CDR3 protein is CASSQNYGYTF. CDR3 nucleotide sequence: TGTGCCAGCAGCCAAAACTATGGCTACACCTTC.

The rearrangement joins TRBV19 to TRBJ2-5; 8 nucleotides line up with TRBD1. Germline loops: CDR1 LNHDA, CDR2 SQIVND (reference sequence). The CDR3 runs to 15 residues. With 4 bases clipped from V and 4 bases from J, the junction kept 8 bases outside the gene matches. This CDR3 is CASSRDGQGGETQYF. In nucleotides, the CDR3 is TGTGCCAGTAGTAGGGACGGACAGGGAGGAGAGACCCAGTACTTC.

The chain links TRBV7-2 to TRBJ2-2; D unresolved. Trimming left V 2 bases short and J 1 base short, with 11 bases between. Germline CDR1 and CDR2: SGHTA and FQGNSA. The CDR3 is 16 amino acids. The CDR3 is CASSLSPLGNTGELFF. CDR3 DNA: TGTGCCAGCAGCTTATCCCCTCTGGGGAACACCGGGGAGCTGTTTTTT.

The chain carries TRBV7-8 and TRBJ1-1; no clear D gene. With 4 bases removed from V and 4 bases from J, the gap between germline ends came to 10 bases. CDR3 length equals 13 residues. Germline V gene lookup returns CDR1 SGHVS and CDR2 FQNEAQ. The CDR3 sequence: CASSSDIRTEAFF. In nucleotides, the CDR3 is TGTGCCAGCAGCTCAGACATACGCACTGAAGCTTTCTTT.

This chain joins TRBV29-1 and TRBJ1-1; tentative D call: TRBD1 (6 bases). This CDR3 comprises 15 residues. V lost 7 bases, J lost 4 bases, and 22 bases lay in between. Germline V gene lookup returns CDR1 SQVTM and CDR2 ANQGSEA. The CDR3 DNA reads TGCAGCGCCCCTGTCAGGGGACGGCTGGGCACTGAAGCTTTCTTT. Encoded protein: CSAPVRGRLGTEAFF.

The V and J genes are TRBV7-6 and TRBJ1-4, with D possibly matching TRBD1 (6 bases). There are 16 residues in the CDR3. The germline V gene encodes CDR1 SGHVS and CDR2 FNYEAQ. V was shortened by 5 bases and J by 10 bases, with 23 bases between the two germline ends. The CDR3 spells CASSASEGGVGGKLFF. The CDR3 DNA is TGTGCCAGCAGCGCCTCAGAAGGGGGGGTAGGGGGAAAACTGTTTTTT. The entire variable domain, with the rest obtained from reference TRBV7-6 and TRBJ1-4, is as follows: GAGVSQSPRYKVTKRGQDVALRCDPISGHVSLYWYRQALGQGPEFLTYFNYEAQQDKSGLPNDRFSAERPEGSISTLTIQRTEQRDSAMYRCASSASEGGVGGKLFFGSGTQLSVL.

This clone showed up just once. This chain connects TRBV19 to TRBJ2-7; possible D gene TRBD1, 6 bases. From germline, CDR1 is LNHDA and CDR2 SQIVND (reference sequence). The CDR3 spans 13 residues. Trimming cost V 5 bases and J 6 bases, with 14 bases left between them. CDR3 bases: TGTGCCAGTAGTCCACAGGGTTTGGGCGAGCAGTACTTC. Translating gives CASSPQGLGEQYF.

The chain is built from TRBV11-2 and TRBJ1-2; 8 bases agree with TRBD1. Germline CDR1 is SGHAT and CDR2 is FQNNGV. The length of the CDR3 is 14 residues. Unmatched junction bases numbered 9, after V lost 5 bases and J lost 7 bases. The CDR3: CASSHVRTGSGYTF. In DNA form, the CDR3 reads TGTGCCAGCAGCCATGTCAGGACAGGGAGTGGCTACACCTTC.

This clone was detected a few times. The chain is built from TRBV7-8 and TRBJ2-3; D remains unclear. This CDR3 is 15 amino acids long. Trimming shortened V by 5 bases and J by 2 bases, and 14 bases separated the two germline ends. Germline V gives CDR1 SGHVS, CDR2 FQNEAQ. CDR3 region: CASSEWRASTDTQYF. For the CDR3, the DNA is TGTGCCAGCAGCGAGTGGAGAGCTTCCACAGATACGCAGTATTTT.

The rearrangement joins TRBV28 to TRBJ1-4, with D unresolved. This CDR3 region has 15 residues. Trimming shortened V by 6 bases and J by 2 bases, and 13 bases separated the two germline ends. Germline V CDR1 and CDR2: MDHEN, SYDVKM. CDR3 region: CASSSIAWTNEKLFF. The CDR3 DNA follows: TGTGCCAGCAGCTCCATTGCGTGGACTAATGAAAAACTGTTTTTT.